Following are 8 T cell receptor beta chains from one sample sequenced in a study of T cell clonality in common variable immunodeficiency. Study-wide findings and caveats: In common variable immunodeficiency, TCR beta chains reportedly carried fewer deletions and N-nucleotide insertions.

Method: immunoSEQ multiplex PCR; TCRdb's copy keeps in-frame clones and lacks some. In total the sample includes about 26,000 clones, none of them seen once. Antigens of these TCRs are unknown. Sequencing was carried out using peripheral blood mononuclear cells. These receptors all come from a human donor with common variable immunodeficiency.

For this clone: The missing CDR3 end, 3 residues past where the read stops, is filled in from the germline J gene. The chain is built from TRBV30 and TRBJ1-5; 9 bases map to TRBD1. Looked up from germline, CDR1 is GTSNPN and CDR2 is SVGIG (reference sequence). The V gene end was trimmed by 0 bases and the J gene end by 7 bases; junction bases not matched to a gene: 7. The CDR3 is 15 residues long. The part of the CDR3 DNA that was read is TGTGCCTGGAGTGTGGGGGGGACAGGGAGGCAGCCC. Translated: CAWSVGGTGRQP. The CDR3 reads in full as CAWSVGGTGRQPQHF.

There are a few counts of this clone. The sequenced fragment ends 3 residues before the CDR3 boundary, so the rest is inferred from the germline J gene. This chain connects TRBV7-8 to TRBJ1-1; TRBD1 matches at 12 bases. The germline V gene encodes CDR1 SGHVS and CDR2 FQNEAQ. The CDR3 contains 14 residues. CDR3 sequence reads: CASSLAGTGGRAFF. CDR3 bases read: TGTGCCAGCAGCTTAGCTGGGACAGGGGGCCGC.

This clone was recorded many times. The read stops 3 residues short of the end of the CDR3; the missing end is completed from the germline J gene. This chain links TRBV10-3 with TRBJ2-1, with 9 bases aligning to TRBD2. CDR1 is ENHRY, CDR2 SYGVKD, per germline. With V trimmed by 1 base and J by 5 bases, 12 bases remained unmatched. CDR3 size: 18 residues. The CDR3 here is CAISEFKREAIQNNEQFF. The CDR3 DNA, read in part, is TGTGCCATCAGTGAGTTCAAGCGGGAGGCCATACAGAACAATGAG.

Notes on this clone: With the read ending 3 residues before the CDR3 end, the germline J gene is used to fill in that end. The gene calls are TRBV5-1 and TRBJ2-7; D might be TRBD1 (7 bases). In germline, CDR1 is SGHRS, CDR2 YFSETQ. The CDR3 runs to 16 residues. V lost 2 bases and J lost 1, with 16 bases in between. This CDR3 is CASSFAVAGGSYEQYF. The CDR3 bases that were read are TGCGCCAGCAGCTTCGCCGTGGCAGGGGGGTCCTACGAG.

A remark on this clone: The CDR3 extends 3 residues past the end of the read, so its final part is completed from the germline J gene. The chain has TRBV5-1 and TRBJ2-1, with a tentative D call TRBD2 (5 bases). Germline V CDR1 and CDR2: SGHRS, YFSETQ. Trimming took 0 bases from V and 7 from J, leaving 14 bases between them. CDR3 size: 15 residues. The part of the CDR3 DNA that was read is TGCGCCAGCAGCTTGGAGTTCCTAGCTTGGAATGAG. This encodes CASSLEFLAWNE. The whole CDR3 sequence is CASSLEFLAWNEQFF.

This clone has only a few counts. Read data end 3 residues before the CDR3 end; the end is taken from the germline J gene. The chain is built from TRBV7-9 and TRBJ1-2, with no clear D. V gave up 2 bases and J gave up 0 bases, with 7 bases separating them. The CDR3 is made up of 14 amino acids. Germline lookup yields CDR1 SEHNR and CDR2 FQNEAQ (reference sequence). The covered CDR3 bases are TGTGCCAGCAGCTTATTACAGTCTAACTATGGC. This translates into CASSLLQSNYG. The whole CDR3 sequence reads CASSLLQSNYGYTF. Using reference TRBV7-9 and TRBJ1-2 for the parts outside the CDR3, the full variable domain is DTGVSQNPRHKITKRGQNVTFRCDPISEHNRLYWYRQTLGQGPEFLTYFQNEAQLEKSRLLSDRFSAERPKGSFSTLEIQRTEQGDSAMYLCASSLLQSNYGYTFGSGTRLTVV.

The sample holds a few counts of this clone. The sequenced fragment ends 3 residues before the CDR3 boundary, so the rest is inferred from the germline J gene. The chain links TRBV7-8 to TRBJ1-1; tentatively, D is TRBD1 (5 bases). The CDR3 is made up of 15 amino acids. The V end was cut by 0 bases, the J end by 6 bases, with 14 bases between. Germline CDR1 SGHVS, CDR2 FQNEAQ. The part of the CDR3 DNA that was read is TGTGCCAGCAGCTTAGCGCACGGAGGGGCTGCTGAA. The encoded protein is CASSLAHGGAAE. The full CDR3 reads CASSLAHGGAAEAFF.

CDR3 sequence: CASRNPGTGLDTGELFF. CDR3 bases read: TGTGCCAGTAGGAATCCGGGAACAGGGTTGGACACCGGGGAG. V is TRBV19 and J is TRBJ2-2; D is possibly TRBD1 (6 bases). The CDR3 goes on 3 residues after the read ends, and that part is filled in from the germline J gene. Trimming removed 6 bases from V and 3 bases from J, with 20 bases in between. The CDR3 extends over 17 amino acids. CDR1 LNHDA and CDR2 SQIVND come from the germline V gene (reference sequence).